Following are 20 T cell receptor beta chains from one sample sequenced in a study of blood T cell repertoires in COVID-19. This table comes from immunoSEQ multiplex PCR, and its TCRdb copy is limited to in-frame clones, with some not included. The sample shows 300,000 to 450,000 clones, around 87% of them seen only once. Sequencing was done on a sample of PBMCs or T cells enriched from blood (not recorded which). Every receptor here comes from a man in his thirties or forties who had recovered from COVID-19.

This clone has just one count. Additional DNA sequences in this sample encode the identical CDR3. The chain joins TRBV18 to TRBJ2-3, with TRBD2 matching over 8 bases. Germline V lookup: CDR1 KGHSH, CDR2 LQKENI. Trimming cost V 0 bases and J 1 base; bases outside gene matches: 3. CDR3 length equals 16 residues. The CDR3 region is CASSPPGLAGTDTQYF. The CDR3 bases are TGTGCCAGCTCACCACCCGGACTAGCTGGCACAGATACGCAGTATTTT.

The V and J genes are TRBV12-3 or TRBV12-4 and TRBJ1-3; D gene unclear. The CDR3 covers 11 residues. V was shortened by 3 bases and J by 7 bases, with 4 bases between the two germline ends. The CDR3 sequence: CASSLRNTIYF. Written as DNA, the CDR3 is TGTGCCAGCAGTTTGCGGAACACCATATATTTT.

The CDR3 loop is CASSSYQETQYF. CDR3 nucleotides: TGTGCCAGCTCGTCGTACCAAGAGACCCAGTACTTC. This chain links TRBV18 with TRBJ2-5, with D uncertain. The CDR3 runs 12 residues. The V end was cut by 6 bases, the J end by 0 bases, with 5 bases between. Germline V lookup: CDR1 KGHSH, CDR2 LQKENI.

The rearrangement uses TRBV7-2 and TRBJ2-3, with 9 bases aligning to TRBD1. V was clipped by 5 bases and J by 1 base; unmatched bases: 4. CDR3 size: 15 residues. Germline loops: CDR1 SGHTA, CDR2 FQGNSA. The CDR3 nucleotides read TGTGCCAGCAGCCGGGGGGACAGGGGCACAGATACGCAGTATTTT. This translates into CASSRGDRGTDTQYF. Filled out from reference TRBV7-2 and TRBJ2-3, the complete variable domain reads GAGVSQSPSNKVTEKGKDVELRCDPISGHTALYWYRQSLGQGLEFLIYFQGNSAPDKSGLPSDRFSAERTGGSVSTLTIQRTQQEDSAVYLCASSRGDRGTDTQYFGPGTRLTVL.

This rearrangement joins TRBV9 to TRBJ1-2, with a possible D match to TRBD1 (6 bases). V was cut by 7 bases and J by 7 bases, with 14 bases left in between. The CDR3 sequence is 12 residues long. The germline gives CDR1 SGDLS, CDR2 YYNGEE. The CDR3 DNA sequence: TGTGCCAGCCGGGGGGGGCCTTTTGGCTACACCTTC. It yields the protein CASRGGPFGYTF.

The rearrangement joins TRBV29-1 to TRBJ2-3; 9 nucleotides line up with TRBD1. V dropped 0 bases and J dropped 4; count of bases not matched to a gene: 17. The CDR3 has 19 residues. The germline V gene has CDR1 SQVTM and CDR2 ANQGSEA. In nucleotides, the CDR3 is TGCAGCGTTGAAGATCGCCTACTCACGGGGGACAGGGTCGCAGATACGCAGTATTTT. This gives the protein CSVEDRLLTGDRVADTQYF.

V gene TRBV19 combines with J gene TRBJ1-5; D remains unclear. V was clipped by 5 bases and J by 6 bases, with 17 bases between them. Germline CDR1 LNHDA, CDR2 SQIVND (reference sequence). The CDR3 is 15 residues long. DNA of the CDR3: TGTGCCAGTAGTTCTAGTGTCGGGGTTGGTCAGCCCCAGCATTTT. Translated: CASSSSVGVGQPQHF.

This clone has a single count. CDR3 in DNA: TGCGCCAGCAGCACAGGGGGATACAACTATGGCTACACCTTC. Protein product: CASSTGGYNYGYTF. The rearrangement joins TRBV5-1 to TRBJ1-2; 8 bases agree with TRBD1. After removal of 4 bases from V and 2 bases from J, the junction contained 4 bases not matched to a gene. The CDR3 has 14 amino acids. The germline CDR1 and CDR2 sequences are SGHRS and YFSETQ. Full variable domain (rest looked up from reference TRBV5-1 and TRBJ1-2): KAGVTQTPRYLIKTRGQQVTLSCSPISGHRSVSWYQQTPGQGLQFLFEYFSETQRNKGNFPGRFSGRQFSNSRSEMNVSTLELGDSALYLCASSTGGYNYGYTFGSGTRLTVV.

Notes on this clone: The sample carries other DNA sequences with the same CDR3. V gene TRBV5-1 combines with J gene TRBJ1-5, with D possibly TRBD1 on 5 matching bases. The CDR3 length is 15 residues. V lost 0 bases and J 0 bases, leaving 7 bases between the germline ends. CDR1 and CDR2 (germline): SGHRS, YFSETQ. The DNA for the CDR3 is TGCGCCAGCAGCTTGGGGGGCTATAGCAATCAGCCCCAGCATTTT. It codes for CASSLGGYSNQPQHF.

The chain carries TRBV6-1 and TRBJ1-1; the D is unclear. V was pared by 4 bases and J by 1 base, with 16 bases between. The V gene's germline CDR1 is MNHNS and CDR2 SASEGT. CDR3 length equals 16 residues. This CDR3 is CASSAQVIQRNTEAFF. The DNA of the CDR3 is TGTGCCAGCAGTGCCCAAGTCATACAGAGGAACACTGAAGCTTTCTTT.

This clone was observed once. The chain couples TRBV19 to TRBJ2-5; TRBD2 might be the D (6 bases). Between the trimmed V and J ends, which lost 1 base and 3 bases, there was a span of 9 bases. There are 14 residues in the CDR3. CDR1 and CDR2 from the germline V gene are LNHDA and SQIVND (reference sequence). This CDR3 reads CASSIVWREETQYF. As DNA, the CDR3 is TGTGCCAGTAGTATAGTTTGGAGGGAAGAGACCCAGTACTTC.

The chain is built from TRBV4-2 and TRBJ2-3; 8 bases map to TRBD1. Losses at the gene ends were 1 base for V and 4 bases for J; bases not matched to a gene: 7. Germline V CDR1 and CDR2: LGHNA, YNFKEQ. The CDR3 totals 16 residues. The CDR3 DNA reads TGTGCCAGCAGCCAAGTGTCAGGGGGCTTCCCAGATACGCAGTATTTT. As protein: CASSQVSGGFPDTQYF.

The chain has TRBV5-1 and TRBJ2-1; D ambiguous. The CDR3 extends over 15 amino acids. Germline CDR1 is SGHRS and CDR2 is YFSETQ. V dropped 2 bases and J dropped 7 bases, with 16 bases sitting between them. The CDR3 region is CASSFFPGSENEQFF. CDR3 coding DNA: TGCGCCAGCAGCTTTTTTCCCGGGTCCGAAAATGAGCAGTTCTTC. The variable domain in full, completed from reference TRBV5-1 and TRBJ2-1, reads KAGVTQTPRYLIKTRGQQVTLSCSPISGHRSVSWYQQTPGQGLQFLFEYFSETQRNKGNFPGRFSGRQFSNSRSEMNVSTLELGDSALYLCASSFFPGSENEQFFGPGTRLTVL.

CDR3 nucleotide sequence: TGCAGTGCGGACAGAGTCCAAGAGACCCAGTACTTC. Amino acid sequence: CSADRVQETQYF. The gene calls are TRBV29-1 and TRBJ2-5; weak D call: TRBD1 (6 bases). Germline CDR1 reads SQVTM; CDR2 reads ANQGSEA. The CDR3 is made up of 12 amino acids.

This clone is a singleton in its sample. The chain carries TRBV15 and TRBJ1-2; D perhaps matches TRBD1 (6 bases). This CDR3 contains 15 residues. Trimming cost V 0 bases and J 5 bases, with 13 bases left between them. Germline assignment: CDR1 LNHNV and CDR2 YYDKDF (reference sequence). The CDR3 nucleotides read TGTGCCACCAGCAGAGATCGCGGGGGCGGGTATGGCTACACCTTC. This sequence encodes CATSRDRGGGYGYTF.

CDR3 DNA: TGTGCCAGCAGTTGGGGGGGCTACGAGCAGTACTTC. It translates to CASSWGGYEQYF. The gene calls are TRBV3-1 (or the pseudogene TRBV3-2) and TRBJ2-7; 7 bases are shared with TRBD2. Germline lookup yields CDR1 LGHDT and CDR2 YNNKEL (reference sequence). V gave up 6 bases and J gave up 3 bases; unmatched junction bases: 2. This CDR3 contains 12 residues.

For this clone: The same CDR3 is also encoded by other DNA sequences in this sample. V usage is TRBV29-1 and J usage is TRBJ1-5; D not certain. Per the germline V gene, CDR1 is SQVTM and CDR2 is ANQGSEA. The ends were cut back, 4 bases at V and 0 bases at J, with 7 bases in the middle. This CDR3 contains 13 residues. The chain's CDR3 is CSVGENSNQPQHF. For the CDR3, the DNA is TGCAGCGTTGGTGAGAATAGCAATCAGCCCCAGCATTTT.

J is TRBJ1-2 and V is TRBV7-9; the D gene is possibly TRBD1 (5 bases). The germline V and J ends were trimmed by 3 bases and 6 bases, with 11 bases remaining between them. The CDR3 consists of 13 residues. CDR1 is SEHNR, CDR2 FQNEAQ, per germline (reference sequence). CDR3 bases: TGTGCCAGCAGCTTGTCGGGGGGAAATGGCTACACCTTC. Its protein product is CASSLSGGNGYTF.

The CDR3 here is CASSSQGRSNQPQHF. The CDR3 DNA reads as TGTGCCAGCAGTTCACAGGGTCGGAGCAATCAGCCCCAGCATTTT. The V gene is TRBV6-6, the J gene TRBJ1-5, with D maybe TRBD1 (6 bases). The ends were cut back, 4 bases at V and 1 base at J, with 11 bases in the middle. Germline values: CDR1 MNHNY, CDR2 SVGAGI (reference sequence). The CDR3 is 15 residues long.

The chain couples TRBV2 to TRBJ2-1, with TRBD1 matching 7 bases. Germline V CDR1 and CDR2: SNHLY, FYNNEI. V lost 4 bases to trimming and J lost 0 bases; unmatched junction nucleotides: 3. The CDR3 has 15 amino acids. This CDR3 is CASSAQGISYNEQFF. The CDR3 region has the DNA TGTGCCAGCAGTGCACAGGGGATCTCCTACAATGAGCAGTTCTTC. The whole variable domain, filled in from reference TRBV2 and TRBJ2-1, reads EPEVTQTPSHQVTQMGQEVILRCVPISNHLYFYWYRQILGQKVEFLVSFYNNEISEKSEIFDDQFSVERPDGSNFTLKIRSTKLEDSAMYFCASSAQGISYNEQFFGPGTRLTVL.